This entry describes one T cell receptor beta chain. Antigen specificity is unknown. The sample comes from a study of T cell responses to AZD1222 COVID-19 vaccine. General study findings and limits: It was only a handful of AZD1222 recipients who were seropositive at baseline. Only after the peak T cell response were repertoires sampled. A rise in Spike-specific TCR breadth and depth followed two AZD1222 doses. Dominant CD4 TCR responses targeted spike regions 160-218 and 743-854.

Repertoires were generated with immunoSEQ multiplex PCR, while TCRdb's copy carries only in-frame clones and drops some. The sample consists of about 120,000 clones, roughly 90% of them appearing once. V dropped 0 bases and J dropped 4 bases, with 12 bases sitting between them. Germline CDR1 reads PRHDT; CDR2 reads FYEKMQ (reference sequence). The CDR3 is 15 residues long. The TCR originated in an adult in good health. V gene TRBV13 combines with J gene TRBJ1-2; D may be TRBD1 (6 bases). The sample consisted of peripheral blood, taken on day 0 of MenACWY control vaccination. CDR3 sequence reads: CASSLGRGPSYGYTF. CDR3 nucleotides: TGTGCCAGCAGCTTAGGCCGGGGGCCTAGCTATGGCTACACCTTC.